This record covers a single T cell receptor (beta chain). Its target is unknown. A much larger clone differs by one base, so this may be a read error. Germline CDR1 is ENHRY and CDR2 is SYGVKD. This CDR3 contains 13 residues. Trimming cost V 5 bases and J 9 bases, with 14 bases left between them. This entry is derived from a study of T cells in Graves' hyperthyroidism and ophthalmopathy. Regarding the study as a whole: A model built on 13 V-J features separated ophthalmopathy from stable hyperthyroidism.

Subjects aged 18 to 65 presented with newly diagnosed hyperthyroidism of less than 2 months' duration. Diagnostic assessment was based on clinical symptoms, serum thyroxine and TRAb, thyroid ultrasound and orbital computed tomography. The CDR3 regions of TCR beta were amplified from RNA transcripts. The HTBI primer set served for first-round RT-PCR of the TCR CDR3. Using its own MiXCR run on the multiplex PCR reads, TCRdb lists one record per CDR3 protein. The data contain a few hundred thousand distinct CDR3 sequences, about 15% of them singletons. This clonotype was sampled from a woman younger than 45 with Graves' hyperthyroidism. Material for sequencing was blood. The genes are TRBV10-3 and TRBJ2-1; TRBD2 might be the D (5 bases). As DNA, the CDR3 is TGTGCCATCAGTCCACGGGCGGGTGTTGAGCAGTTCTTC. Translated, it gives CAISPRAGVEQFF.